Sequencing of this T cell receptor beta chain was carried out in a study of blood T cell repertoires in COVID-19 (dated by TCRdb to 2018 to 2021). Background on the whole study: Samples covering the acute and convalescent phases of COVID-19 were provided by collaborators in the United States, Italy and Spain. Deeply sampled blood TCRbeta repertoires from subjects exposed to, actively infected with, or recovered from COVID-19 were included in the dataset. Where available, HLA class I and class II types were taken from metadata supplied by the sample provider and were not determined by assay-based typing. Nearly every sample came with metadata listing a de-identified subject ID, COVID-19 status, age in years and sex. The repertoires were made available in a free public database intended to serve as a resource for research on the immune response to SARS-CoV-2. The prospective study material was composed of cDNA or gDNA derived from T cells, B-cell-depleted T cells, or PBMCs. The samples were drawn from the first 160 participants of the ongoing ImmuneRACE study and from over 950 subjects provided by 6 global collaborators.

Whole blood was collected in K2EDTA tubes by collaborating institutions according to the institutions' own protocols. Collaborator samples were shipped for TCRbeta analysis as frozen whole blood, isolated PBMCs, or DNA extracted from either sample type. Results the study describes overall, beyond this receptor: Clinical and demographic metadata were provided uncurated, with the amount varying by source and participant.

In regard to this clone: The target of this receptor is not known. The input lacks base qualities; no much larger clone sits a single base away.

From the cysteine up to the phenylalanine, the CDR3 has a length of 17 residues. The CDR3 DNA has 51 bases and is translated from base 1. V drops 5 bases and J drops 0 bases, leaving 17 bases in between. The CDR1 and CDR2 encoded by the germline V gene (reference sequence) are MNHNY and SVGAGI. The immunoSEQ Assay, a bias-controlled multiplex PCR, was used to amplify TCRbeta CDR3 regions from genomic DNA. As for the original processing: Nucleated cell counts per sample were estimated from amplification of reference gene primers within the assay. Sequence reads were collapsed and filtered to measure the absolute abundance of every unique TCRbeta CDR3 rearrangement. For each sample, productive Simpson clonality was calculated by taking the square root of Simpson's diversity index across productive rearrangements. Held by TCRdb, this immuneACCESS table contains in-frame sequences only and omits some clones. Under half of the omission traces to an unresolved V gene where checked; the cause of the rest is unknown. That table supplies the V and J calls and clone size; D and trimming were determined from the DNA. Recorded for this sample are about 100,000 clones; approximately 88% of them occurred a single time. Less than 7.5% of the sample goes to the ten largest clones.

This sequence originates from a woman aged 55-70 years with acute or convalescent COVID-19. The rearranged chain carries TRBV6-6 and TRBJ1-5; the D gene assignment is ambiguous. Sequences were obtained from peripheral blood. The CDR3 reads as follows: CASSPLGWTGSNQPQHF. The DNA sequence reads TGTGCCAGCAGTCCCCTGGGTTGGACTGGTAGCAATCAGCCCCAGCATTTT.